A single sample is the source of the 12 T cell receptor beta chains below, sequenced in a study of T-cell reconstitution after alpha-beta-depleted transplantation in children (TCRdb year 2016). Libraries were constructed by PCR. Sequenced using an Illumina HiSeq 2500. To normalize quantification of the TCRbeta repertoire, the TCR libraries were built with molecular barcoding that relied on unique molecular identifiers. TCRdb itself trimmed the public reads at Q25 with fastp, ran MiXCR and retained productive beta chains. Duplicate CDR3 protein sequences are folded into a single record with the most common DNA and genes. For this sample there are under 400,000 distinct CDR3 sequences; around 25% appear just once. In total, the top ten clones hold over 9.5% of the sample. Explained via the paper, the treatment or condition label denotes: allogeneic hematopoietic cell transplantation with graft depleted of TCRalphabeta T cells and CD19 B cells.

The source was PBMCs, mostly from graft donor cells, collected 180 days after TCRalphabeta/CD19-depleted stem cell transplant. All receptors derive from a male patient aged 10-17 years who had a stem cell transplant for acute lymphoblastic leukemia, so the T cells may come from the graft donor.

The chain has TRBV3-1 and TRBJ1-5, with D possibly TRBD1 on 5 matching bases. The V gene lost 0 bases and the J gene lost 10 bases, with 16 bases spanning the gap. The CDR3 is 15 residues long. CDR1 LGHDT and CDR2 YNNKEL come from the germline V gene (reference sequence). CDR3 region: CASSQDLWGSLPQHF. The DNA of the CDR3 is TGTGCCAGCAGCCAAGATCTTTGGGGGTCCCTTCCCCAGCATTTT.

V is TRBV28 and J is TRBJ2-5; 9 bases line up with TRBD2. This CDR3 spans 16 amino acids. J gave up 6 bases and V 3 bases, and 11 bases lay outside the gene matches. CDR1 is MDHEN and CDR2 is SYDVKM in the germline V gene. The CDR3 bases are TGTGCCAGCAGTTTCCTATGGAATAGCGGGAGAAAGACCCAGTACTTC. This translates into CASSFLWNSGRKTQYF.

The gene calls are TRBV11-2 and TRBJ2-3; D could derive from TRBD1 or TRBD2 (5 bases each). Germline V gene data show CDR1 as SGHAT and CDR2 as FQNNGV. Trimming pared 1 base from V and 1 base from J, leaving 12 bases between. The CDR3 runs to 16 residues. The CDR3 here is CASSLGDLLRTDTQYF. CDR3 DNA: TGTGCCAGCAGCTTAGGGGACCTCTTACGCACAGATACGCAGTATTTT. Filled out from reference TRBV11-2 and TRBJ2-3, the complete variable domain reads EAGVAQSPRYKIIEKRQSVAFWCNPISGHATLYWYQQILGQGPKLLIQFQNNGVVDDSQLPKDRFSAERLKGVDSTLKIQPAKLEDSAVYLCASSLGDLLRTDTQYFGPGTRLTVL.

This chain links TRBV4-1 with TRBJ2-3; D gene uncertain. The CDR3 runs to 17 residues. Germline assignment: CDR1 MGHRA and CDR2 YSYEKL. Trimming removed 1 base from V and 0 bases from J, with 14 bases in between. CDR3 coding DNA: TGCGCCAGCAGCCAAGCTGGACGGCCCTCTAGCACAGATACGCAGTATTTT. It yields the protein CASSQAGRPSSTDTQYF.

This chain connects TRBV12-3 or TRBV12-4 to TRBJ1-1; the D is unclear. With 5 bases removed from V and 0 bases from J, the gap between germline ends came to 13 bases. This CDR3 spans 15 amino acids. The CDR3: CASSRSALLNTEAFF. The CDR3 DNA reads TGTGCCAGCAGTCGATCGGCACTTTTGAACACTGAAGCTTTCTTT.

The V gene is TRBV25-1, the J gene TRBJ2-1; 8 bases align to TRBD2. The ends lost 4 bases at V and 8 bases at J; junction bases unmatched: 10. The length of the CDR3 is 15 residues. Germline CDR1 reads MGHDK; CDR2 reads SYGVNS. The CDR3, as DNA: TGTGCCAGCAGTGTTTCAGCGGGAGTGTCCTATGAGCAGTTCTTC. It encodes CASSVSAGVSYEQFF.

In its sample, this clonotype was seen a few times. The CDR3 region has the DNA TGTGCCAGCAGTTTTTCGGGACAGTCTCCCTACGAGCAGTACTTC. As protein: CASSFSGQSPYEQYF. The chain is built from TRBV27 and TRBJ2-7; 7 bases match TRBD1. Germline V CDR1 and CDR2: MNHEY, SMNVEV (reference sequence). The J segment lost 2 bases and the V segment lost 3 bases, leaving 7 bases of the junction unmatched. CDR3 length equals 15 residues.

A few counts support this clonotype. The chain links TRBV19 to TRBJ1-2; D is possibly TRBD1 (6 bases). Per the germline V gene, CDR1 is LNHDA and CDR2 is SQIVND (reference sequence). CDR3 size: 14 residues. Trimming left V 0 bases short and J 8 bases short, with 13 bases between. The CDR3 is CASSIDGGVKGYTF. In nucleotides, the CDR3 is TGTGCCAGTAGTATAGATGGGGGCGTCAAGGGCTACACCTTC.

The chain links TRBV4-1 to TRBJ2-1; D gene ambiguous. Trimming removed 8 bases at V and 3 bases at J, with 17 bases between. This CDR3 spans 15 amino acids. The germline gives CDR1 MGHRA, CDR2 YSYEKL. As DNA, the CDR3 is TGCGCCAGCCGCCCTAACCCCAGGCGCTACAATGAGCAGTTCTTC. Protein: CASRPNPRRYNEQFF.

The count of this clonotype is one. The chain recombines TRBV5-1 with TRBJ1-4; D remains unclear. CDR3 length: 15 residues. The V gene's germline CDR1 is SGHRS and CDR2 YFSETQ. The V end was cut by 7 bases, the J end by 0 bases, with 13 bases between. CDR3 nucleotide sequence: TGCGCCAGCGGGTCCGACCGTGCAACTAATGAAAAACTGTTTTTT. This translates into CASGSDRATNEKLFF.

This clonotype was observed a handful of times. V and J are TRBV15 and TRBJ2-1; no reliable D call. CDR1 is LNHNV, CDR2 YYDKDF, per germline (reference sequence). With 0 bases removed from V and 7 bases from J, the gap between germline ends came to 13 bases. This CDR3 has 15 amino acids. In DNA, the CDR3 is TGTGCCACCAGCAGAGATCCCACGAATGATAATGAGCAGTTCTTC. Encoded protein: CATSRDPTNDNEQFF.

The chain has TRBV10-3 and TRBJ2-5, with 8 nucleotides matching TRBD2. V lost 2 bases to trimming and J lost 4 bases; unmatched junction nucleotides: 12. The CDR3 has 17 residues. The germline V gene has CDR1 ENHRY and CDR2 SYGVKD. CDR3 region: CAISERPPGLEAETQYF. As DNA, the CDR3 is TGTGCCATCAGTGAGCGGCCCCCGGGACTAGAGGCAGAGACCCAGTACTTC.